Sequencing of this T cell receptor (beta chain) was carried out in a study of blood T cell repertoires in COVID-19. For the study at large: T cells, B-cell-depleted T cells, or PBMCs provided the cDNA or gDNA that served as material.

Deletions cut 5 bases from V and 0 bases from J, with 8 bases between. From germline, CDR1 is MGHRA and CDR2 YSYEKL. CDR3 length: 13 residues. In the authors' workflow: From reference gene primer amplification, estimates of nucleated cell counts were derived. The table came from immunoSEQ multiplex PCR; TCRdb's copy has only in-frame clones and leaves some out. V, J and clone size derive from that table, while D and trimming were established from the DNA sequence. The profile shows some 100,000 clones, about 91% of them singletons. The clonotype comes from a man in his fifties with acute or convalescent COVID-19. The chain is built from TRBV4-1 and TRBJ2-7, with a weak D call TRBD1 (6 bases). Sequencing was done on a sample of peripheral blood. CDR3 loop: CASSGRGSYEQYF. DNA of the CDR3: TGCGCCAGCAGCGGCAGGGGCTCCTACGAGCAGTACTTC.